Listed below are T cell receptor beta chains from one sample, sequenced in a study of long-term antiretroviral therapy in people with HIV. Generated by immunoSEQ multiplex PCR, the TCRdb table keeps only in-frame clones and is missing some. The top ten hold about 15% of the sample, which has under 10,000 clones, around four fifths seen once. The source material was unsorted PBMCs, sampled 0.7 years after starting antiretroviral therapy. These receptors were taken from a man aged 40-49 years with HIV. The CDR3 runs from the conserved cysteine through the conserved F or W. A D gene is named only where the DNA matches it firmly. Size is omitted from some rows. Given values are once, few, many or a class for expanded clones.

V: TRBV28
D: NA
J: TRBJ2-2
size: NA
DNA: TGTGCCAGCAGTTCGGACCAGCAGGACACCGGGGAGCTGTTTTTT
CDR3: CASSSDQQDTGELFF

V: TRBV11-3
D: NA
J: TRBJ2-3
size: NA
DNA: TGTGCCAGCAGGGGGGCAGATACGCAGTATTTT
CDR3: CASRGADTQYF

V: TRBV5-1
D: TRBD2
J: TRBJ2-5
size: medium-sized
DNA: TGCGCCAGCAGCCCCCAGGGGAGCGGGAGCCTGCAAGAGACCCAGTACTTC
CDR3: CASSPQGSGSLQETQYF

V: TRBV7-2
D: TRBD2
J: TRBJ2-3
size: NA
DNA: TGTGCCAGTGAACGGGACTACACAGATACGCAGTATTTT
CDR3: CASERDYTDTQYF

V: TRBV7-9
D: NA
J: TRBJ1-1
size: NA
DNA: TGTGCCAGCAGCCCCATGGGGAACACTGAAGCTTTCTTT
CDR3: CASSPMGNTEAFF

V: TRBV7-2
D: TRBD1
J: TRBJ2-5
size: NA
DNA: TGTGCCAGCAGCTTGGGCCCGGACAGGTCGGAGACCCAGTACTTC
CDR3: CASSLGPDRSETQYF

V: TRBV9
D: NA
J: TRBJ2-1
size: NA
DNA: TGTGCCAGCAGCGTTCGTAGTCAGCGGGCTTCCTACAATGAGCAGTTCTTC
CDR3: CASSVRSQRASYNEQFF

V: TRBV27
D: NA
J: TRBJ2-4
size: NA
DNA: TGTGCCAGCAGTTCAACGCTTGGAGCCAAAAACATTCAGTACTTC
CDR3: CASSSTLGAKNIQYF

V: TRBV27
D: NA
J: TRBJ2-5
size: NA
DNA: TGTGCCAGCAGTTCCCTTGGGGGAGAAGAGACCCAGTACTTC
CDR3: CASSSLGGEETQYF

V: TRBV27
D: TRBD1
J: TRBJ1-1
size: NA
DNA: TGTGCCAGCAGAACCAGGGACAGGGGGAACACTGAAGCTTTCTTT
CDR3: CASRTRDRGNTEAFF

V: TRBV5-4
D: TRBD2
J: TRBJ2-2
size: once
DNA: TGTGCCAGCAGCTTGGGACTAGCGACCGGGGAGCTGTTTTTT
CDR3: CASSLGLATGELFF

V: TRBV5-6
D: TRBD1
J: TRBJ1-5
size: few
DNA: TGTGCCAGCAGCAATGCGGACAGGGTGAATCAGCCCCAGCATTTT
CDR3: CASSNADRVNQPQHF

V: TRBV30
D: NA
J: TRBJ1-5
size: few
DNA: TGTGCCTGGAGTGACGTGGAACAGCCCCAGCATTTT
CDR3: CAWSDVEQPQHF

V: TRBV4-1
D: NA
J: TRBJ1-1
size: once
DNA: TGCGCCAGCAGCCAAGATAAGGGGTTCGAAGCTTTCTTT
CDR3: CASSQDKGFEAFF

V: TRBV2
D: NA
J: TRBJ2-7
size: NA
DNA: TGTGCCAGCAGTGAAGTAAGTAAGATCTCCGAGCAGTACTTC
CDR3: CASSEVSKISEQYF

V: TRBV27
D: NA
J: TRBJ2-1
size: NA
DNA: TGTGCCAGCAGGACCGTTACAGGTAGGACAGGGAGGGATGAGCAGTTCTTC
CDR3: CASRTVTGRTGRDEQFF

V: TRBV27
D: NA
J: TRBJ2-1
size: NA
DNA: TGTGCCAGCAGTTTGCTGACTAGTAGTTCCCCCTACAATGAGCAGTTCTTC
CDR3: CASSLLTSSSPYNEQFF

V: TRBV4-2
D: TRBD2
J: TRBJ2-1
size: few
DNA: TGTGCCAGCAGCCAAGATCTGGGACTAGCGGCAGATGAGCAGTTCTTC
CDR3: CASSQDLGLAADEQFF

V: TRBV4-3
D: TRBD1
J: TRBJ1-1
size: NA
DNA: TGCGCCAGCAGCCAAGACACCAGGGGGCCCACTGAAGCTTTCTTT
CDR3: CASSQDTRGPTEAFF

V: TRBV30
D: TRBD2
J: TRBJ2-1
size: NA
DNA: TGTGCCTGGACTCCCAGCGGGAGAGGCTACAATGAGCAGTTCTTC
CDR3: CAWTPSGRGYNEQFF

V: TRBV5-1
D: TRBD2
J: TRBJ2-7
size: NA
DNA: TGCGCCAGCAGCCCCGGCCGGGGCCCGGGACTAGCATCCTACGAGCAGTACTTC
CDR3: CASSPGRGPGLASYEQYF

V: TRBV27
D: TRBD1
J: TRBJ2-7
size: NA
DNA: TGTGCCAGCAGTTTATACGGACAGGGTTACCGCTACGAGCAGTACTTC
CDR3: CASSLYGQGYRYEQYF

V: TRBV7-3
D: NA
J: TRBJ2-1
size: few
DNA: TGTGCCAGCAGCTTCGGCCAAGGGGACACGTTCTTC
CDR3: CASSFGQGDTFF

V: TRBV21-1
D: NA
J: TRBJ1-5
size: few
DNA: TGTGCCAGCACCTCAGGGGGAAGCTATCAGCCCCAGCATTTT
CDR3: CASTSGGSYQPQHF

V: TRBV14
D: NA
J: TRBJ1-2
size: once
DNA: TGTGCCAGCAGCCAAGTTGGAGGGGAAGGCTACACCTTC
CDR3: CASSQVGGEGYTF

V: TRBV2
D: NA
J: TRBJ1-1
size: NA
DNA: TGTGCCAGCAGCAAAGGGTTGGAAGCTTTCTTT
CDR3: CASSKGLEAFF

V: TRBV5-6
D: NA
J: TRBJ2-7
size: NA
DNA: TGTGCCAGCAGCTCAGGGTACGAGCAGTACTTC
CDR3: CASSSGYEQYF

V: TRBV28
D: NA
J: TRBJ1-1
size: NA
DNA: TGTGCCAGCAGTGCCTCTTTGCCGAGCCCGTGGGCTTTCTTT
CDR3: CASSASLPSPWAFF

V: TRBV4-2
D: NA
J: TRBJ2-6
size: NA
DNA: TGTGCCAGCAGCCAAGATGGCAGCTCTGGGGCCAACGTCCTGACTTTC
CDR3: CASSQDGSSGANVLTF

V: TRBV11-2
D: NA
J: TRBJ2-1
size: NA
DNA: TGTGCCAGCAGCTTAGATGGGACTGATTATCTCTACAATGAGCAGTTCTTC
CDR3: CASSLDGTDYLYNEQFF

V: TRBV28
D: TRBD1
J: TRBJ1-5
size: once
DNA: TGTGCCAGCAGTTCAAACGACGACAGGGGCGTCAATCAGCCCCAGCATTTT
CDR3: CASSSNDDRGVNQPQHF

V: TRBV7-2
D: NA
J: TRBJ2-1
size: medium-sized
DNA: TGTGCCAGCAGCCGGGGGCCGGGAGTCAACAATGAGCAGTTCTTC
CDR3: CASSRGPGVNNEQFF

V: TRBV4-3
D: TRBD1
J: TRBJ2-4
size: medium-sized
DNA: TGCGCCAGCAGCCAAGACAGGGGGCAGTGGGCCAAAAACATTCAGTACTTC
CDR3: CASSQDRGQWAKNIQYF

V: TRBV5-1
D: NA
J: TRBJ2-5
size: few
DNA: TGCGCCAGCAGCTTGGTGGGCCAAGAGACCCAGTACTTC
CDR3: CASSLVGQETQYF

V: TRBV7-2
D: NA
J: TRBJ1-2
size: NA
DNA: TGTGCCAGCGGGGGTTCTAACTATGGCTACACCTTC
CDR3: CASGGSNYGYTF

V: TRBV6-5
D: TRBD1
J: TRBJ2-7
size: NA
DNA: TGTGCCAGCAGTGTGAACAGGGGGACCTACGAGCAGTACTTC
CDR3: CASSVNRGTYEQYF

V: TRBV18
D: NA
J: TRBJ1-6
size: NA
DNA: TGTGCCAGCTCACCAGGGGGCAGGGATTCACCCCTCCACTTT
CDR3: CASSPGGRDSPLHF

V: TRBV7-8
D: NA
J: TRBJ1-3
size: NA
DNA: TGTGCCAGCAGCTCAGACTGGAGGCCTGGAAACACCATATATTTT
CDR3: CASSSDWRPGNTIYF

V: TRBV5-1
D: NA
J: TRBJ2-7
size: medium-sized
DNA: TGCGCCAGCAGCTTGGGGAACGAGCAGTACTTC
CDR3: CASSLGNEQYF

V: TRBV6-6
D: TRBD1
J: TRBJ1-3
size: NA
DNA: TGTGCCAGCGGACAGGGTTCCTCTGGAAACACCATATATTTT
CDR3: CASGQGSSGNTIYF

V: TRBV7-2
D: NA
J: TRBJ2-7
size: NA
DNA: TGTGCCAGCCAAAGCTCCTACGAGCAGTACTTC
CDR3: CASQSSYEQYF

V: TRBV4-1
D: NA
J: TRBJ1-5
size: NA
DNA: TGCGCCAGCAGTAGAGGGAGGCGGCAGCCCCAGCATTTT
CDR3: CASSRGRRQPQHF

V: TRBV6-5
D: TRBD1
J: TRBJ2-1
size: NA
DNA: TGTGCCAGCAGTAAGAGGGACAGGGCTTACAATGAGCAGTTCTTC
CDR3: CASSKRDRAYNEQFF

V: TRBV7-2
D: TRBD1
J: TRBJ2-2
size: once
DNA: TGTGCCAGCAGCTTGACAGGGGCGAACACCGGGGAGCTGTTTTTT
CDR3: CASSLTGANTGELFF